The next 10 T cell receptor beta chains were all read from a single sample in a study of blood T cell repertoires in COVID-19. Only in-frame clones appear in the TCRdb table, and some are missing; sequencing was by immunoSEQ multiplex PCR. This sample has 220,000 or so clones, with around 86% found just once. The specimen was PBMCs or T cells enriched from blood (not recorded which). The receptor set was obtained from a woman aged 45-65 years who had recovered from COVID-19.

This chain uses TRBV18 with TRBJ1-2; a weak D match, TRBD1 (5 bases). CDR3 length: 14 amino acids. Trimming left V 0 bases short and J 8 bases short, with 13 bases between. Germline V lookup: CDR1 KGHSH, CDR2 LQKENI. The CDR3 here is CASSPPTRVRGYTF. CDR3 DNA sequence: TGTGCCAGCTCACCACCGACCAGGGTGCGGGGCTACACCTTC.

Here the CDR3 reads CATGGGAGEQYF. CDR3 nucleotides: TGTGCCACCGGGGGTGGGGCAGGCGAGCAGTACTTC. The chain recombines TRBV28 with TRBJ2-7, with D possibly matching TRBD2 (6 bases). Trimming left V 10 bases short and J 6 bases short, with 16 bases between. Germline CDR1 and CDR2: MDHEN and SYDVKM. This CDR3 is built from 12 residues.

This clone was recorded only once. V is TRBV3-1 (or the pseudogene TRBV3-2) and J is TRBJ1-2; TRBD1 is a possible D gene (6 bases). Germline assignment: CDR1 LGHDT and CDR2 YNNKEL (reference sequence). Trimming stripped 4 bases from V and 2 bases from J, with 8 bases between. The CDR3 runs 13 residues. In DNA form, the CDR3 reads TGTGCCAGCAGCCGGCAGGGGAACTATGGCTACACCTTC. This codes for CASSRQGNYGYTF.

The chain recombines TRBV6-5 with TRBJ1-5; D not certain. Trimming pared 8 bases from V and 8 bases from J, leaving 13 bases between. This CDR3 is built from 12 residues. Germline V gene lookup returns CDR1 MNHEY and CDR2 SVGAGI. CDR3 region: CASAPLGEPQHF. The CDR3 DNA reads TGTGCCAGCGCTCCCCTAGGAGAGCCCCAGCATTTT.

The V and J genes are TRBV21-1 and TRBJ1-5; TRBD1, the table's D call, lacks a check against the DNA. TRBV21-1 is a pseudogene. CDR3 size: 16 residues. DNA for the CDR3: TGTGCCAGCAGCAAGACGGACAGAGATAGCAATCAGCCCCAGCATTTT. This codes for CASSKTDRDSNQPQHF.

This chain joins TRBV30 and TRBJ2-3, with 7 bases lining up with TRBD2. J gave up 2 bases and V 2 bases, and 4 bases lay outside the gene matches. CDR1 is GTSNPN and CDR2 is SVGIG in the germline V gene (reference sequence). The CDR3 extends over 14 amino acids. The CDR3 DNA follows: TGTGCCTGGAGTCTGGGGGGGACCACAGATACGCAGTATTTT. Amino acid sequence: CAWSLGGTTDTQYF.

CDR3 sequence: CASSLGQGFSITDTQYF. The CDR3 region has the DNA TGTGCCAGCAGCCTGGGACAGGGGTTTAGCATCACAGATACGCAGTATTTT. The chain couples TRBV7-9 to TRBJ2-3; 10 bases agree with TRBD1. The CDR3 contains 17 residues. Germline trimming cut 5 bases from V and 2 bases from J; bases unmatched to any gene: 10. Germline values: CDR1 SEHNR, CDR2 FQNEAQ (reference sequence).

A single count supports this clone. The DNA for the CDR3 is TGTGCCAGCAGCTTCCGCAGGACACATGCTCGGTTATCCTATGGCTACACCTTC. Its translation: CASSFRRTHARLSYGYTF. This chain uses TRBV5-8 with TRBJ1-2; D is possibly TRBD1 (5 bases). This CDR3 contains 18 residues. V was clipped by 2 bases and J by 4 bases, with 24 bases between them. Germline assignment: CDR1 SGHTS and CDR2 YDEGEE.

The chain carries TRBV28 and TRBJ2-7, with 7 bases matching TRBD1. V shed 5 bases, J shed 0 bases, and the junction held 7 bases outside the gene matches. The CDR3 contains 15 residues. Germline-derived CDR1 and CDR2 are MDHEN and SYDVKM. The CDR3 here is CASSRPGQSSYEQYF. Written as DNA, the CDR3 is TGTGCCAGCAGTCGTCCGGGACAGAGCTCCTACGAGCAGTACTTC. Combining the CDR3 with reference TRBV28 and TRBJ2-7 gives the whole variable domain DVKVTQSSRYLVKRTGEKVFLECVQDMDHENMFWYRQDPGLGLRLIYFSYDVKMKEKGDIPEGYSVSREKKERFSLILESASTNQTSMYLCASSRPGQSSYEQYFGPGTRLTVT.

This rearrangement joins TRBV6-1 to TRBJ1-2; TRBD1 aligns across 10 bases. The V gene end was trimmed by 1 base and the J gene end by 4 bases; junction bases not matched to a gene: 0. This CDR3 contains 14 residues. Germline lookup yields CDR1 MNHNS and CDR2 SASEGT. The CDR3 DNA reads as TGTGCCAGCAGTGAAGGGACAGGGGGCTATGGCTACACCTTC. Its protein is CASSEGTGGYGYTF.